This is a list of T cell receptor beta chains from one sample in a study of blood T cell repertoires in COVID-19. Profiling relied on immunoSEQ multiplex PCR, and the TCRdb table lists in-frame clones only, not all of them. This table has nearly 300,000 clones, 65% to 85% appearing once. Sequencing was performed on peripheral blood. These receptor sequences come from a human donor with COVID-19, enrolled during active disease. The donor label of this sample is uncertain. The CDR3 runs from the conserved cysteine through the conserved F or W. Each record gives: V gene, CDR3 protein.

TRBV5-1,CASSLAGEGGEQFF
TRBV7-2,CASSLELVTDTQYF
TRBV9,CASSVDAGARETQYF
TRBV25-1,CASKTSGAYNEQFF
TRBV11-3,CASSIGQGAHGNTIYF
TRBV28,CASSPLSSGRAKQYF
TRBV9,CASSVAGTPGNTIYF
TRBV28,CASSLAGTGTMFYGYTF
TRBV28,CASSPAGNLDGYTF
TRBV19,CASSPGLAGGDTQYF
TRBV9,CASSVELAGATDTQYF
TRBV25-1,CASASGHRGDYGYTF
TRBV6-2/TRBV6-3,CASSPTTGEQPQHF
TRBV7-8,CASSSLAGVYREQFF
TRBV30,CAWSRPGEQYF
TRBV20-1,CSASAASGGLEQFF
TRBV5-1,CASSTEGAYEQYF
TRBV19,CASRWPRSEKLFF
TRBV6-2/TRBV6-3,CASSPLRLAEKIF
TRBV30,CAWKTSGAYGELFF
TRBV7-6,CASSLAASGWQETQYF
TRBV28,CASRVESPVYEQYF
TRBV20-1,CSASDWAGGHRDTQYF
TRBV5-1,CASSLGSREQYF
TRBV28,CASTLTGTGASYEQYF
TRBV28,CATSLGPNEQFF
TRBV30,CAWSGGSYEQYF
TRBV7-3,CASSPNRVGDEQYF
TRBV28,CASRRKGTPNTEAFF
TRBV5-1,CATTRGTSGSYEQYF
TRBV10-3,CAISPTGPGDTQYF
TRBV6-2/TRBV6-3,CASSYTVGTPQFF
TRBV10-3,CAISGTSGIRETQYF
TRBV5-4,CASSLDWDSRNTEAFF
TRBV9,CASSYTGEEWNEQFF
TRBV5-6,CASSGGLGETQYF
TRBV2,CASKTAGGFYEQYF
TRBV6-5,CASSYASGTGIEAFF
TRBV4-1,CASSQPSPRDRGTNYGYTF
TRBV28,CASTLDRSNSPLHF
TRBV5-8,CASSFGTRNTGELFF
TRBV28,CASNAPVRSGELFF
TRBV19,CASTSAGTGSGGELFF
TRBV6-6,CASSYGRDGGYGYTF
TRBV10-2,CASTGATVWETQYF
TRBV11-1,CASSLLGLPYEQYF
TRBV6-5,CASSYGLLGTEAFF
TRBV3-1/TRBV3-2,CASSQDLFQPQHF
TRBV24-1,CATSEGTADTQYF
TRBV19,CASSMAQVRTDTQYF
TRBV2,CASTTSGRIHEQYF
TRBV28,CASSLWTGSPSYNSPLHF
TRBV3-1/TRBV3-2,CASSQLPGTTEAFF
TRBV5-1,CASSLGEDTQYF
TRBV3-1/TRBV3-2,CASSATGGGKLFF